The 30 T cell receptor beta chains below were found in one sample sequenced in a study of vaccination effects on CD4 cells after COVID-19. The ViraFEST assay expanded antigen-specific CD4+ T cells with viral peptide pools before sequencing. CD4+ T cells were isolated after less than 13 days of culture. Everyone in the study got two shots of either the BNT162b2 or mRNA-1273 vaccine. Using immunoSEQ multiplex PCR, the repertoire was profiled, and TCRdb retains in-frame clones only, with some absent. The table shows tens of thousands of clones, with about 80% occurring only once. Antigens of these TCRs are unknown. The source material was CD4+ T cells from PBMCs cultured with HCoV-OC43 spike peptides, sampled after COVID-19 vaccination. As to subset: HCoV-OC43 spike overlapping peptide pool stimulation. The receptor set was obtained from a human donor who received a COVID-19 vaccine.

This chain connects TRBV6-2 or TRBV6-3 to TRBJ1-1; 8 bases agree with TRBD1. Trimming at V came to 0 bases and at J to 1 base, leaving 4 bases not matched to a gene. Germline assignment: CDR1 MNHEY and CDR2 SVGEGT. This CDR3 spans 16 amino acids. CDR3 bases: TGTGCCAGCAGTTACTCCCAGGGGGCAGGGAACACTGAAGCTTTCTTT. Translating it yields CASSYSQGAGNTEAFF.

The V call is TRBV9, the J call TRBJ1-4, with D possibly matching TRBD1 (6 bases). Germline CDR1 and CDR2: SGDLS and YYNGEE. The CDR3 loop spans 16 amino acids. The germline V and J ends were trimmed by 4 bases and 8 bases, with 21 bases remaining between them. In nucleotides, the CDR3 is TGTGCCAGCAGCCCCCCCGCAGGGGACATAGTGGAAAAACTGTTTTTT. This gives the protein CASSPPAGDIVEKLFF.

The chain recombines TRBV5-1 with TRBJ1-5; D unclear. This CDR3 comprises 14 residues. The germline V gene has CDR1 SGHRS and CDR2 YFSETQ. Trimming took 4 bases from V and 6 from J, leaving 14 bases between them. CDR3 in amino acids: CASSPDGFGQPQHF. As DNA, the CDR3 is TGCGCCAGCAGCCCGGACGGGTTCGGTCAGCCCCAGCATTTT.

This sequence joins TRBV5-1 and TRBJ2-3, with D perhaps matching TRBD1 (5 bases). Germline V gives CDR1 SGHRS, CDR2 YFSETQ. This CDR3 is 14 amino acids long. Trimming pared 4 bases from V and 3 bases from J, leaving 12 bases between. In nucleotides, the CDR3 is TGCGCCAGCAGCCCGCCGACAGCAACAGATACGCAGTATTTT. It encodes CASSPPTATDTQYF.

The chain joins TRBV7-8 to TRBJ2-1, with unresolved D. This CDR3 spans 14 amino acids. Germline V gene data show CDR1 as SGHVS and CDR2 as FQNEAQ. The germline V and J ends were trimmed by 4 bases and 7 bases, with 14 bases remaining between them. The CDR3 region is CASSYLTVMNEQFF. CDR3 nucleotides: TGTGCCAGCAGCTATTTAACGGTAATGAATGAGCAGTTCTTC. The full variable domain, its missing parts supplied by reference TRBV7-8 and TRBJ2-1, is GAGVSQSPRYKVAKRGQDVALRCDPISGHVSLFWYQQALGQGPEFLTYFQNEAQLDKSGLPSDRFFAERPEGSVSTLKIQRTQQEDSAVYLCASSYLTVMNEQFFGPGTRLTVL.

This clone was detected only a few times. CDR3 region: CASSLGGLGEKLFF. The CDR3 DNA is TGCGCCAGCAGCTTGGGGGGGCTGGGGGAAAAACTGTTTTTT. This chain links TRBV5-1 with TRBJ1-4, with D possibly being TRBD1 (6 bases). The V gene lost 0 bases and the J gene lost 8 bases, with 11 bases spanning the gap. The germline gives CDR1 SGHRS, CDR2 YFSETQ. The CDR3 spans 14 residues.

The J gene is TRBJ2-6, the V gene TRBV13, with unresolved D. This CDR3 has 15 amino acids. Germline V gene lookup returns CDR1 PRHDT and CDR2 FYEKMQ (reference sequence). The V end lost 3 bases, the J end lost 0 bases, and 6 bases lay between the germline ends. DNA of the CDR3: TGTGCCAGCAGCTTTATGGACTCTGGGGCCAACGTCCTGACTTTC. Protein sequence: CASSFMDSGANVLTF.

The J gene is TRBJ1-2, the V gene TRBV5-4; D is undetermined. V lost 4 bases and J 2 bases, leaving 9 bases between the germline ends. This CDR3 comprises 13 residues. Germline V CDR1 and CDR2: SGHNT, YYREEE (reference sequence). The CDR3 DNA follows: TGTGCCAGCAGCGTCGTTGGCAACTATGGCTACACCTTC. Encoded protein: CASSVVGNYGYTF.

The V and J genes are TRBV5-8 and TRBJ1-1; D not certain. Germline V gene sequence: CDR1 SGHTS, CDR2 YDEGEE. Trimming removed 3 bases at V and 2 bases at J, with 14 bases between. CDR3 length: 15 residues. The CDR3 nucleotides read TGTGCCAGCAGCTGGGGTGGGCAGACAAACACTGAAGCTTTCTTT. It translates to CASSWGGQTNTEAFF.

The CDR3 region has the DNA TGTGCCAGTAGTACTGCGGTCAGCGGGTTTCAGAGTGGCTACACCTTC. This sequence encodes CASSTAVSGFQSGYTF. This sequence joins TRBV19 and TRBJ1-2; D is ambiguous. V gave up 4 bases and J gave up 7 bases, with 22 bases separating them. Germline loops: CDR1 LNHDA, CDR2 SQIVND (reference sequence). The CDR3 runs 16 residues.

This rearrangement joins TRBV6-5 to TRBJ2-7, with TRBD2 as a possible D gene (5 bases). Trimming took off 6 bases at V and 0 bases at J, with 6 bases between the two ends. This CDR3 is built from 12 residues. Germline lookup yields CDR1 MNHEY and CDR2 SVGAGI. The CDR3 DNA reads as TGTGCCAGCAGCGGGGTCTCCTACGAGCAGTACGTC. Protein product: CASSGVSYEQYV.

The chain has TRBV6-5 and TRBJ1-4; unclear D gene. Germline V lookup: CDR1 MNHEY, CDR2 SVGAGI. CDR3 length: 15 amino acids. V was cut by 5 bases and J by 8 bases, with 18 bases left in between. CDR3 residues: CASSHRTRLGEKLFF. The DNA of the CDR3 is TGTGCCAGCAGTCATAGGACCCGACTTGGGGAAAAACTGTTTTTT.

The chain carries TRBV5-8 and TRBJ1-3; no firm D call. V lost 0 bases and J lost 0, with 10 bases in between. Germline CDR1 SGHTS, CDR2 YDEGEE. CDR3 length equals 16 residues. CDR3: CASSLGSFNSGNTIYF. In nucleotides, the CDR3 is TGTGCCAGCAGCTTGGGAAGCTTCAACTCTGGAAACACCATATATTTT.

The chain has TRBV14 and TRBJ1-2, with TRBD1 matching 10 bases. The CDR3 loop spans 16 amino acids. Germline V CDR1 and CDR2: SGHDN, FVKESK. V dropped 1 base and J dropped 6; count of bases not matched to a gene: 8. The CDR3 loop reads CASSQGRQGARNGYTF. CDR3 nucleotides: TGTGCCAGCAGCCAAGGTCGACAGGGGGCGAGGAATGGCTACACCTTC. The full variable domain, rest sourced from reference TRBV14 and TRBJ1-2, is EAGVTQFPSHSVIEKGQTVTLRCDPISGHDNLYWYRRVMGKEIKFLLHFVKESKQDESGMPNNRFLAERTGGTYSTLKVQPAELEDSGVYFCASSQGRQGARNGYTFGSGTRLTVV.

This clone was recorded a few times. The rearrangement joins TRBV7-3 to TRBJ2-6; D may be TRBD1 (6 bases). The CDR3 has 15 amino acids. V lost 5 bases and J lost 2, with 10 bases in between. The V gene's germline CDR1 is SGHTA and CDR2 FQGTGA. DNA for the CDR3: TGTGCCAGCAGCCAATCAGGGGCTGGGGCCAACGTCCTGACTTTC. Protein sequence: CASSQSGAGANVLTF.

Here the CDR3 DNA reads TGTGCCTGGAAAATAGGGGGTAGCAATCAGCCCCAGCATTTT. Residues: CAWKIGGSNQPQHF. The chain uses TRBV30 and TRBJ1-5; tentatively, D is TRBD1 (6 bases). CDR1 and CDR2 from the germline V gene are GTSNPN and SVGIG (reference sequence). The CDR3 runs to 14 residues. V was cut by 4 bases and J by 0 bases, with 10 bases left in between.

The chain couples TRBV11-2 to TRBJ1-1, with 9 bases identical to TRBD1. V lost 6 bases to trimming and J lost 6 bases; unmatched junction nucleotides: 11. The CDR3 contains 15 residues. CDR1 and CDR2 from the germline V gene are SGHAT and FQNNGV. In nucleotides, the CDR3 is TGTGCCAGCAGGCAAACAGGGGGCGGAAAAGCTGAAGCTTTCTTT. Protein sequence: CASRQTGGGKAEAFF. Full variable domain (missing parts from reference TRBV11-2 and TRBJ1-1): EAGVAQSPRYKIIEKRQSVAFWCNPISGHATLYWYQQILGQGPKLLIQFQNNGVVDDSQLPKDRFSAERLKGVDSTLKIQPAKLEDSAVYLCASRQTGGGKAEAFFGQGTRLTVV.

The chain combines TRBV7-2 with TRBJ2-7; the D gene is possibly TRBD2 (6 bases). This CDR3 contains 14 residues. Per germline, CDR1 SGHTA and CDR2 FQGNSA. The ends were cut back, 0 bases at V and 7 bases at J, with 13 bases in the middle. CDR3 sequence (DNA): TGTGCCAGCAGCTTAGCGACGGGGGTGGGTGAGCAGTACGTC. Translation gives CASSLATGVGEQYV.

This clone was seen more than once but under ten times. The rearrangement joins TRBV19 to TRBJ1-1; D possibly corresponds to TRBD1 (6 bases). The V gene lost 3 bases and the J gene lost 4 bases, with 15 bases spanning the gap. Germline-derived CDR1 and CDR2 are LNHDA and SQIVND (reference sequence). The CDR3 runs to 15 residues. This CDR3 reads CASSIPLGGGTEAFF. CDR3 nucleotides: TGTGCCAGTAGTATTCCCTTGGGAGGGGGCACTGAAGCTTTCTTT.

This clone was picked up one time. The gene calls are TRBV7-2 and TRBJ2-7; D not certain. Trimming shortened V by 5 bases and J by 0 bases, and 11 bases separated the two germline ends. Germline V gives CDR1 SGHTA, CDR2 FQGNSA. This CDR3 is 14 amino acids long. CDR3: CASSPRSSSYEQYV. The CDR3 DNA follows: TGTGCCAGCAGCCCCCGCTCAAGCTCCTACGAGCAGTACGTC.

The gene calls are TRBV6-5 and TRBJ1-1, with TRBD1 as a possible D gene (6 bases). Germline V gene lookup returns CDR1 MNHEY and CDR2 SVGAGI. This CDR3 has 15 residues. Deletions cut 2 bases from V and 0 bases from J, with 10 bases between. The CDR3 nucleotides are TGTGCCAGCAGTTACAAACAGGGTATGAACACTGAAGCTTTCTTT. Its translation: CASSYKQGMNTEAFF.

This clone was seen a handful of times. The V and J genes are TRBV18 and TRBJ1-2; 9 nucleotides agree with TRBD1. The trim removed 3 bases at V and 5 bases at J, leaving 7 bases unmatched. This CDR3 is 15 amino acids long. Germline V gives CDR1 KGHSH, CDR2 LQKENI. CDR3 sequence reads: CASSPGTGIRYGYTF. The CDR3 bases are TGTGCCAGCTCACCCGGGACAGGGATTCGTTATGGCTACACCTTC.

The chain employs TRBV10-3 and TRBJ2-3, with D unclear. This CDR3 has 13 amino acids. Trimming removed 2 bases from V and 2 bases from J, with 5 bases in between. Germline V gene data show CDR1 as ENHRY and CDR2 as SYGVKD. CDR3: CAISERNTDTQYF. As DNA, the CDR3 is TGTGCCATCAGTGAGCGGAACACAGATACGCAGTATTTT.

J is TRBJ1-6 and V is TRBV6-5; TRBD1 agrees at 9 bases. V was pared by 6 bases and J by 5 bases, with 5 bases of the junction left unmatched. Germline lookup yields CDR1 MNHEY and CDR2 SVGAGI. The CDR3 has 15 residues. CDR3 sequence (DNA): TGTGCCAGCAGACGAACAGGGGGCCATAATTCACCCCTCCACTTT. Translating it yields CASRRTGGHNSPLHF.

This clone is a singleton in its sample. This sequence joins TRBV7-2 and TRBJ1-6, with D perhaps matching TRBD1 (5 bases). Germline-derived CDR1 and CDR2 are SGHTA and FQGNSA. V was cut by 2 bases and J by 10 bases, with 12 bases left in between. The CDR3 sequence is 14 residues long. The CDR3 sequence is CASSLQGAPSPLHF. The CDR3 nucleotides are TGTGCCAGCAGCTTACAAGGGGCCCCATCACCCCTCCACTTT.

Here the CDR3 reads CASSLGPEAFF. The CDR3 nucleotides are TGCGCCAGCAGCCTCGGTCCTGAAGCTTTCTTT. This chain joins TRBV5-1 and TRBJ1-1; unclear D gene. This CDR3 has 11 residues. Per germline, CDR1 SGHRS and CDR2 YFSETQ. The germline V and J ends were trimmed by 4 bases and 6 bases, with 7 bases remaining between them.

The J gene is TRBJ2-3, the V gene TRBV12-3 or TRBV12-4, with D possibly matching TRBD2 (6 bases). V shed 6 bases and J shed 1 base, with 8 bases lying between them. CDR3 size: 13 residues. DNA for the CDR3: TGTGCCAGCAGCGGGGGACGCACAGATACGCAGTATTTT. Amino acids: CASSGGRTDTQYF.

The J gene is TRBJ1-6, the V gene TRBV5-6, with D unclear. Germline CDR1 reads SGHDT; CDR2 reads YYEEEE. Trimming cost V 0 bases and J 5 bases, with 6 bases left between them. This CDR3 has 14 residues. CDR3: CASSLGVNNSPLHF. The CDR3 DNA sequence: TGTGCCAGCAGCTTGGGGGTGAATAATTCACCCCTCCACTTT. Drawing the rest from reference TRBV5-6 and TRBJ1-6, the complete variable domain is DAGVTQSPTHLIKTRGQQVTLRCSPKSGHDTVSWYQQALGQGPQFIFQYYEEEERQRGNFPDRFSGHQFPNYSSELNVNALLLGDSALYLCASSLGVNNSPLHFGNGTRLTVT.

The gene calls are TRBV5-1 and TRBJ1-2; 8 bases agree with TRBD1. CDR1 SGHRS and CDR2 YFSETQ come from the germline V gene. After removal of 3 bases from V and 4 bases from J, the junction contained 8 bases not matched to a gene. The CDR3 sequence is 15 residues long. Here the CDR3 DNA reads TGCGCCAGCAGCTCCCTCCGGACAGGGCTCTATGGCTACACCTTC. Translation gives CASSSLRTGLYGYTF.

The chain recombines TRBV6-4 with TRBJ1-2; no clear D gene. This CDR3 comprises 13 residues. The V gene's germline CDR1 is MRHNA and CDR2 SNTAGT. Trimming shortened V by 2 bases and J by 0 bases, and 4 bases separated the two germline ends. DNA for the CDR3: TGTGCCAGCAGTGACGGATCTAACTATGGCTACACCTTC. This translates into CASSDGSNYGYTF.